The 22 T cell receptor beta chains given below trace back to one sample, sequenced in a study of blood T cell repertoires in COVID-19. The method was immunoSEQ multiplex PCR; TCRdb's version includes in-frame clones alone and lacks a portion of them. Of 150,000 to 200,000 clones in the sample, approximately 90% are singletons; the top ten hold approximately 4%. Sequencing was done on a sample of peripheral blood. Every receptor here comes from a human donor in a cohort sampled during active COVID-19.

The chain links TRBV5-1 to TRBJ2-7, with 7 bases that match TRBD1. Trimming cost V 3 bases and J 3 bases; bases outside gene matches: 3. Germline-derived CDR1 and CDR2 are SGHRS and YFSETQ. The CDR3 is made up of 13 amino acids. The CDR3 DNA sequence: TGCGCCAGCAGCTCAGGACAGGTCTACGAGCAGTACTTC. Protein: CASSSGQVYEQYF.

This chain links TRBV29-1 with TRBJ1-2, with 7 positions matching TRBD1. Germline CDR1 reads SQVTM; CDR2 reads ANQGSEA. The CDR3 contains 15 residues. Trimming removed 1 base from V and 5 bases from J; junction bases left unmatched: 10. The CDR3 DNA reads TGCAGCGTTGAAGCAGTGACAGGGCTAACGTATGGCTACACCTTC. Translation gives CSVEAVTGLTYGYTF.

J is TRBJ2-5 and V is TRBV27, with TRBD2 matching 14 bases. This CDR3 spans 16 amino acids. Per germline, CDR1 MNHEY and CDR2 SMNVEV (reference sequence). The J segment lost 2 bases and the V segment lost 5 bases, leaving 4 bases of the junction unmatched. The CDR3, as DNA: TGTGCCAGCAGTCCAAGGACTAGCGGGGGGCAAGAGACCCAGTACTTC. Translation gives CASSPRTSGGQETQYF.

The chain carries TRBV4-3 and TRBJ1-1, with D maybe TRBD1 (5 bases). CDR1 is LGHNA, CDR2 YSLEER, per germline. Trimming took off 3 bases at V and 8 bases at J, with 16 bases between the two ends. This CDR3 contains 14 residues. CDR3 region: CASSQAPGSGEAFF. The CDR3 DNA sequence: TGCGCCAGCAGCCAGGCTCCAGGGTCAGGGGAAGCTTTCTTT.

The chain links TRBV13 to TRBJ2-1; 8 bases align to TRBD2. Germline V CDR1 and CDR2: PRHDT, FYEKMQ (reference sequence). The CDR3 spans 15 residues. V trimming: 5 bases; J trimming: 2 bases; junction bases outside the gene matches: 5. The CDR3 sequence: CASSPGTRTYNEQFF. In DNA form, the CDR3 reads TGTGCCAGCAGCCCCGGGACTAGAACCTACAATGAGCAGTTCTTC. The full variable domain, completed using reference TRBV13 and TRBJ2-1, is AAGVIQSPRHLIKEKRETATLKCYPIPRHDTVYWYQQGPGQDPQFLISFYEKMQSDKGSIPDRFSAQQFSDYHSELNMSSLELGDSALYFCASSPGTRTYNEQFFGPGTRLTVL.

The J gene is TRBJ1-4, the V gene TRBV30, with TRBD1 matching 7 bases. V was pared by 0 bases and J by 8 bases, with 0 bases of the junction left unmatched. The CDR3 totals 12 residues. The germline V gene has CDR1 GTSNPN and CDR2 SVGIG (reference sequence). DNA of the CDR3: TGTGCCTGGAGTGTACAGGGGGAAAAACTGTTTTTT. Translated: CAWSVQGEKLFF.

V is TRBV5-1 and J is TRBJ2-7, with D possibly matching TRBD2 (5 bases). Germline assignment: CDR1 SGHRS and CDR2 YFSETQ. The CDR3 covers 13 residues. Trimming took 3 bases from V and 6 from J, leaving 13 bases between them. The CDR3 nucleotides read TGCGCCAGCAGCTCGGACTCATGGCGCGAGCAGTACTTC. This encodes CASSSDSWREQYF.

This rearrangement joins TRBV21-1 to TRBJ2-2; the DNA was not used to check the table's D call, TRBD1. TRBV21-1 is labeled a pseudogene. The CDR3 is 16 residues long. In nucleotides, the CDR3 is TGTGCCAGCAGCACGCACAGGGATCCGAACACCGGGGAGCTGTTTTTT. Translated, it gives CASSTHRDPNTGELFF.

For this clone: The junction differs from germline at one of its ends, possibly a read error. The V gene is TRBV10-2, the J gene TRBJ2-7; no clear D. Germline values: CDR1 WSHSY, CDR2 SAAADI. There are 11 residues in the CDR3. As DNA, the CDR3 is TGCGCCAGCAGTGAGTCCTTCGAGCAGTACTTC. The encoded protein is CASSESFEQYF.

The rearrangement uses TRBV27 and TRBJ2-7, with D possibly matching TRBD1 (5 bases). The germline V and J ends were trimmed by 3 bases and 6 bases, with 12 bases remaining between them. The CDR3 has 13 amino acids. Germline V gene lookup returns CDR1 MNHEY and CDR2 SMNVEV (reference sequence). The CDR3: CASSLGRVAEQYF. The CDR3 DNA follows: TGTGCCAGCAGTTTGGGCAGGGTGGCCGAGCAGTACTTC.

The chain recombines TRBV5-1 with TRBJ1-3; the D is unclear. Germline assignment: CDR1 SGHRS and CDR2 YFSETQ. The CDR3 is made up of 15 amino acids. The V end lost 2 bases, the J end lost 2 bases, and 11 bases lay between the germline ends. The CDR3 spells CASSFEGGAGNTIYF. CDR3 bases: TGCGCCAGCAGCTTCGAAGGAGGTGCTGGAAACACCATATATTTT.

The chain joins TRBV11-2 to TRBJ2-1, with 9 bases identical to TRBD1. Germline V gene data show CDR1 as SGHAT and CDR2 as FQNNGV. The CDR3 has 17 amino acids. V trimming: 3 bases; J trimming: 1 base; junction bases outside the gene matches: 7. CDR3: CASSFEQGAGSYNEQFF. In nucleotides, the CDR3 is TGTGCCAGCAGCTTTGAACAGGGGGCAGGGTCCTACAATGAGCAGTTCTTC.

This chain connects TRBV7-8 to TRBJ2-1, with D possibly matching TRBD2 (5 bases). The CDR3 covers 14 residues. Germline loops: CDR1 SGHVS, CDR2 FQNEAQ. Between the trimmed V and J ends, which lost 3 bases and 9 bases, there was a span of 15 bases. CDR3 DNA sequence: TGTGCCAGCAGCTTCCCGGGAAAGACGGGTGAGCAGTTCTTC. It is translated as CASSFPGKTGEQFF.

CDR3 region: CSCNKGGGTEAFF. The CDR3 coding sequence is TGCAGCTGCAACAAGGGAGGCGGCACTGAAGCTTTCTTT. The gene calls are TRBV29-1 and TRBJ1-1, with no clear D. The V and J ends lost 8 bases and 4 bases respectively, with 17 bases between them. Germline CDR1 SQVTM, CDR2 ANQGSEA. This CDR3 spans 13 amino acids.

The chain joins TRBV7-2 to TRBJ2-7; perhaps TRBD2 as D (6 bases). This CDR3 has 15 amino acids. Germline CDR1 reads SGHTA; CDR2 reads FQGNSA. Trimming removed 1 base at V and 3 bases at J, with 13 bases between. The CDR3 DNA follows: TGTGCCAGCAGCTTAGAATACGGGAGCATCTACGAGCAGTACTTC. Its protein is CASSLEYGSIYEQYF.

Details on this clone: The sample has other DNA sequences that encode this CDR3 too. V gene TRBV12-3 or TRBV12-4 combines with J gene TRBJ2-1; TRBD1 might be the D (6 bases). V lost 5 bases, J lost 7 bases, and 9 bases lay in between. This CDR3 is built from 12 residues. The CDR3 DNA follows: TGTGCCAGCAGTCGTCAGGGGAATGAGCAGTTCTTC. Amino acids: CASSRQGNEQFF.

The CDR3 DNA reads TGTGCCAGCAGTCCAACCTACGGGGGCACTGAAGCTTTCTTT. It translates to CASSPTYGGTEAFF. The chain links TRBV7-9 to TRBJ1-1; D might be TRBD1 (5 bases). V lost 6 bases, J lost 4 bases, and 15 bases lay in between. Germline V gene sequence: CDR1 SEHNR, CDR2 FQNEAQ (reference sequence). The CDR3 totals 14 residues.

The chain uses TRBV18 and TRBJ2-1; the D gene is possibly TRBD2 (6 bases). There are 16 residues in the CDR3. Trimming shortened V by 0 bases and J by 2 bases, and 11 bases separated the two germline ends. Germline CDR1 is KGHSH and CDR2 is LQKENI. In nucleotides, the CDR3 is TGTGCCAGCTCACCACCTCGGGGGAATCCCTACAATGAGCAGTTCTTC. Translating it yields CASSPPRGNPYNEQFF.

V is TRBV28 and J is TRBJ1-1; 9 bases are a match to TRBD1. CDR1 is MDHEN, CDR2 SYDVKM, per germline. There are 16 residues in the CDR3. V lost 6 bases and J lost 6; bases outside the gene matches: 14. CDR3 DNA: TGTGCCAGCAGACCGCGAGCCGGGACAGGGTGGCCTGAAGCTTTCTTT. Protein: CASRPRAGTGWPEAFF.

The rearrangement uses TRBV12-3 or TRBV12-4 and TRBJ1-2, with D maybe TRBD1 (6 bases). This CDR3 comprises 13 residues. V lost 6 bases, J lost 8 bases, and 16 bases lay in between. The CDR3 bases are TGTGCCAGCAGGTCCACCGGGGGGGGCGGCTACACCTTC. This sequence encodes CASRSTGGGGYTF.

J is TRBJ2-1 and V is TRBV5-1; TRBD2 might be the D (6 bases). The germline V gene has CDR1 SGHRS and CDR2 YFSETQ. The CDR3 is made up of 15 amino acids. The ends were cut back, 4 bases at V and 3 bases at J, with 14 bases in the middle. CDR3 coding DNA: TGCGCCAGCAGCCCCTGGGACTCCGACTACAATGAGCAGTTCTTC. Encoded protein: CASSPWDSDYNEQFF.

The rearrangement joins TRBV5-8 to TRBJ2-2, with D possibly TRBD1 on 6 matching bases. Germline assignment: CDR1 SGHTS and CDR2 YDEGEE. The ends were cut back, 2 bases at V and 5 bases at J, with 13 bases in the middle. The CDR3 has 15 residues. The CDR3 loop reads CASSFQGRDTGELFF. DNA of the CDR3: TGTGCCAGCAGCTTTCAGGGGCGTGATACCGGGGAGCTGTTTTTT. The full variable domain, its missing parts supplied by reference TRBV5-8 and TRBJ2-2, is EAGVTQSPTHLIKTRGQQATLRCSPISGHTSVYWYQQALGLGLQFLLWYDEGEERNRGNFPPRFSGRQFPNYSSELNVNALELEDSALYLCASSFQGRDTGELFFGEGSRLTVL.